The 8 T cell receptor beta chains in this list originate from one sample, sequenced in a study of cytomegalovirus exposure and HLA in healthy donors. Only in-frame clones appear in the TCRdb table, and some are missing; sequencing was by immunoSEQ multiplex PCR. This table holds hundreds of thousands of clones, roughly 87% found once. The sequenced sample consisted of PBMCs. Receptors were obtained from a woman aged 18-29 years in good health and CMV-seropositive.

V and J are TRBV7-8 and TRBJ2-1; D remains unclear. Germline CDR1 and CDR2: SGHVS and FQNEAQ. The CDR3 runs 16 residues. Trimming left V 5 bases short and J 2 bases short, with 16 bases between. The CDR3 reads CASSASSGYTYNEQFF. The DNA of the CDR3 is TGTGCCAGCAGCGCGTCTAGTGGGTACACCTACAATGAGCAGTTCTTC.

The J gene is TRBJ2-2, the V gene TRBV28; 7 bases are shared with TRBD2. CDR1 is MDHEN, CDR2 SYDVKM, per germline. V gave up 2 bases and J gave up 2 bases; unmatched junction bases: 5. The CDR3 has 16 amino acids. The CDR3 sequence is CASSLLGEGNTGELFF. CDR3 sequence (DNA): TGTGCCAGCAGTTTACTGGGGGAGGGAAACACCGGGGAGCTGTTTTTT.

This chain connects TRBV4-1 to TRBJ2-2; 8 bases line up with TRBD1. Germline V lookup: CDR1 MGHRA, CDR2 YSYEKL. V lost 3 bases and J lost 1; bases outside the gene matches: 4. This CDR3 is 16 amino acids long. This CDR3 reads CASSQGGTGNTGELFF. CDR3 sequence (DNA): TGCGCCAGCAGCCAGGGTGGGACAGGGAACACCGGGGAGCTGTTTTTT.

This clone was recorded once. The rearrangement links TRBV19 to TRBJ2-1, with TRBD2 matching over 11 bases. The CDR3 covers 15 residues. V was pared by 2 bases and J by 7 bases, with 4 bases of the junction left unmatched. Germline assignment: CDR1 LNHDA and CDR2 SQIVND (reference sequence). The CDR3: CASSINSGRGNEQFF. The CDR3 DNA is TGTGCCAGTAGTATAAATAGCGGGAGGGGTAATGAGCAGTTCTTC.

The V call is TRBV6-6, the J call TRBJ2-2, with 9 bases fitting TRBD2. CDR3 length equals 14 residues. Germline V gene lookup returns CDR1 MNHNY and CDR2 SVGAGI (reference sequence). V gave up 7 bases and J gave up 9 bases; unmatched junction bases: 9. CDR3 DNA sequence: TGTGCCAGCAATACCGGGACTAGCCGCTGGGAGCTGTTTTTT. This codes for CASNTGTSRWELFF.

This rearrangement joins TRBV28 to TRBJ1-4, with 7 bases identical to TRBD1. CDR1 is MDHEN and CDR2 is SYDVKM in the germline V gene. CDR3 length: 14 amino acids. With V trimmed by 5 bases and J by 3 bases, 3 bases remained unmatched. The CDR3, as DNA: TGTGCCAGCAGTACAGGGGTGGCTAATGAAAAACTGTTTTTT. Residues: CASSTGVANEKLFF. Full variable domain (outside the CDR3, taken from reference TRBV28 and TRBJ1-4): DVKVTQSSRYLVKRTGEKVFLECVQDMDHENMFWYRQDPGLGLRLIYFSYDVKMKEKGDIPEGYSVSREKKERFSLILESASTNQTSMYLCASSTGVANEKLFFGSGTQLSVL.

CDR3 in amino acids: CASSPERGYGYTF. DNA for the CDR3: TGTGCCAGCAGCCCCGAGCGGGGCTATGGCTACACCTTC. This sequence joins TRBV7-9 and TRBJ1-2; no definite D call. The CDR3 extends over 13 amino acids. V was trimmed by 5 bases and J by 4 bases, leaving 11 bases between them. CDR1 and CDR2 (germline): SEHNR, FQNEAQ (reference sequence).

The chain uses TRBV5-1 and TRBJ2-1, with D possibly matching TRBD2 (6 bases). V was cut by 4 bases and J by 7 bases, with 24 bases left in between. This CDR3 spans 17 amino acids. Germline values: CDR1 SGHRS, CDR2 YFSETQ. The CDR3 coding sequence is TGCGCCAGCAGCCCCTGGGAGGTAGCGGAGGCGGGAAATGAGCAGTTCTTC. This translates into CASSPWEVAEAGNEQFF.